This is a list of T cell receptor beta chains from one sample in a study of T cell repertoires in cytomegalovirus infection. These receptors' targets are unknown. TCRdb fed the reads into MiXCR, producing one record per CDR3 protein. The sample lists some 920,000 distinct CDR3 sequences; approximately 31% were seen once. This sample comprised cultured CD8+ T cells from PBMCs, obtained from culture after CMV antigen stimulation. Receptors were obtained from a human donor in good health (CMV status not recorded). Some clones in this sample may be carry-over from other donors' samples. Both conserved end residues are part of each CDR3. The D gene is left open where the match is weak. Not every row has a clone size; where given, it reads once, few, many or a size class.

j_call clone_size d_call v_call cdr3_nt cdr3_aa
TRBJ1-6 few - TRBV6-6 TGTGCCAGCGTAGGGGAAGGAGATAACTGGAGCTCCTATAATTCACCCCTCCACTTT CASVGEGDNWSSYNSPLHF
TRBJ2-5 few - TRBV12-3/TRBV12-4 TGTGCCAGCAGCTCGGGACCGACGTCGACCCAGTACTTC CASSSGPTSTQYF
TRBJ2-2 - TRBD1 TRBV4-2 TGTGCCAGCAGCCCCAGGGACAGGGTAATCACCGGGGAGCTGTTTTTT CASSPRDRVITGELFF
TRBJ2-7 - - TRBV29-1 TGCAGCGCAATAGGACACCCCTACGAGCAGTACTTC CSAIGHPYEQYF
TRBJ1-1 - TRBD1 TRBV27 TGTGCCAGCAAGACAGGGAAGAAGGACACTGAAGCTTTCTTT CASKTGKKDTEAFF
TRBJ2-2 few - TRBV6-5 TGTGCCAGCACCCAAGGGGGGACGAACACCGGGGAGCTGTTTTTT CASTQGGTNTGELFF
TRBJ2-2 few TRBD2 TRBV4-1 TGCGCCAGCAGCCGCGGGGAGGGCTACACCGGGGAGCTGTTTTTT CASSRGEGYTGELFF
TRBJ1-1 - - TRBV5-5 TGTGCCAGCAGCGGCCCAATGAACACTGAAGCTTTCTTT CASSGPMNTEAFF
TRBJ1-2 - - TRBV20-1 TGCAGTGCTAGACCTGGACAGCTCCATAACTATGGCTACACCTTC CSARPGQLHNYGYTF
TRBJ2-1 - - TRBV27 TGTGCCAGCAGTTTAGAGTGGTCTTCCTACAATGAGCAGTTCTTC CASSLEWSSYNEQFF
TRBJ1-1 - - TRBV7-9 TGTGCCAGCAGCTCCTGGACAGAGTGGGCTGAAGCTTTCTTT CASSSWTEWAEAFF
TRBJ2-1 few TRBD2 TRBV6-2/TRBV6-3 TGTGCCAGCAGTTACCAACTAGCGGGGGGATTGAGTATCGATGAGCAGTTCTTC CASSYQLAGGLSIDEQFF
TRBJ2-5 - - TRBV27 TGTGCCAGCAGTCTCTCCAGGCTTTCGCGACGGGAGACCCAGTACTTC CASSLSRLSRRETQYF
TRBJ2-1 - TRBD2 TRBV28 TGTGCCAGCAGTTTATTTAGCGGGGGCGGTGAGCAGTTCTTC CASSLFSGGGEQFF
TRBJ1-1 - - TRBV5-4 TGTGCCAGCAGCTTTTGGAATGAGGACTTCGCTGAAGCTTTCTTT CASSFWNEDFAEAFF
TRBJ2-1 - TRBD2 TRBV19 TGTGCCACGGCGGGACTAGTCCCTGAGCAGTTCTTC CATAGLVPEQFF
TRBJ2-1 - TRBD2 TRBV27 TGTGCCAGCAGTTTATCCGCGGGGGGGAACAATGAGCAGTTCTTC CASSLSAGGNNEQFF
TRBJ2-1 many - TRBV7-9 TGTGCCAGCAGCTTCAGTCCCTTGGCTGCGGCACCATACAATGAGCAGTTCTTC CASSFSPLAAAPYNEQFF
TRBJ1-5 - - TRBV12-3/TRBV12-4 TGTGCCAGCAGCTTGGGGGGGGTTAATAGCAATCAGCCCCAGCATTTT CASSLGGVNSNQPQHF
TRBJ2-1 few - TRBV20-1 TGCAGTGCTAGAGACGGGAGCCTCAATGAGCAGTTCTTC CSARDGSLNEQFF
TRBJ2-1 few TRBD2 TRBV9 TGTGCCAGCAGCGCGGGAGGTGCGAATGAGCAGTTCTTC CASSAGGANEQFF
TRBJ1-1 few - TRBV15 TGTGCCACCAGCAGAGATCGGGCGGCGAACACTGAAGCTTTCTTT CATSRDRAANTEAFF
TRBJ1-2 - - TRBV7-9 TGTGCCAGCAGCTTCGGACAGCGGAAGAACTATGGCTACACCTTC CASSFGQRKNYGYTF
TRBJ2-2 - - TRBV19 TGTGCCAGTACTCCAAGCGGCACGAACACCGGGGAGCTGTTTTTT CASTPSGTNTGELFF
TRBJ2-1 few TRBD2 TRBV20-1 TGCAGTGCTAGAGTGCGGCGGGGGGAGTTTTCCTACAATGAGCAGTTCTTC CSARVRRGEFSYNEQFF
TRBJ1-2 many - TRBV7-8 TGTGCCAGCAGCTCCTATCGGGCAGGGCTAGGCTACACCTTC CASSSYRAGLGYTF
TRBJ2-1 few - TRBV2 TGTGCCAGCAGTGATAACGGGTACTCCTACAATGAGCAGTTCTTC CASSDNGYSYNEQFF
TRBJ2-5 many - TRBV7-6 TGTGCCAGCAGCAGGGGGCAAGAGACCCAGTACTTC CASSRGQETQYF
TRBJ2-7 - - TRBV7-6 TGTGCCAGCAGCCCTGACCTCGGCAGGGGGGCACCTTACGAGCAGTACTTC CASSPDLGRGAPYEQYF
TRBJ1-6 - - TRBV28 TGTGCCAGCAGTTTCCCGGGGATGGGTAATTCACCCCTCCACTTT CASSFPGMGNSPLHF
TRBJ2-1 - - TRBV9 TGTGCCAGCAGCGTAGGGGGGGGGGCAGGATCGGAGCAGTTCTTC CASSVGGGAGSEQFF
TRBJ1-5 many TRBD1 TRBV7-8 TGTGCCAGCAGCTTCAGGACAGGACCTAATCAGCCCCAGCATTTT CASSFRTGPNQPQHF
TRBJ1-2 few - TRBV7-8 TGTGCCAGCAGCTATTCTCCCAGGGTCCTCTATGGCTACACCTTC CASSYSPRVLYGYTF
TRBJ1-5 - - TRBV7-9 TGTGCCAGCAGCTTTGGGGGAATTAGCAATCAGCCCCAGCATTTT CASSFGGISNQPQHF
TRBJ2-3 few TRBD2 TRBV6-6 TGTGCCAGCACCTGGCAAGCGGGGGTGGGCACAGATACGCAGTATTTT CASTWQAGVGTDTQYF
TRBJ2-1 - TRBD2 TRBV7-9 TGTGCCAGCAGCTTGGCGGGGGGGCTGCACAATGAGCAGTTCTTC CASSLAGGLHNEQFF
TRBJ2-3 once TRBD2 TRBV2 TGTGCCAGCAGTCGACTAGCGGATAGCACAGATACGCAGTATTTT CASSRLADSTDTQYF
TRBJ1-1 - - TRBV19 TGTGCCAGTAGTTACCCAGGGGCCGAAGCTTTCTTT CASSYPGAEAFF
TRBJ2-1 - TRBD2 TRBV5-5 TGTGCCAGCACCCTGGGACTAGCGGGGGTAGGTGAGCAGTTCTTC CASTLGLAGVGEQFF
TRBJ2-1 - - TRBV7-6 TGTGCCAGCACCTCGAAGGGGTTAAGGGATGAGCAGTTCTTC CASTSKGLRDEQFF
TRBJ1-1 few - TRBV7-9 TGTGCCACCCAAGCATCGGACACTGAAGCTTTCTTT CATQASDTEAFF
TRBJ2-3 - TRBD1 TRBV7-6 TGTGCTAGCAGCCCGACGACAGGGACCACAGATACGCAGTATTTT CASSPTTGTTDTQYF
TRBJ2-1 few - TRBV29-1 TGCAGCGTTGAAGATCCAGCAGGACAAGGCAGTGAGCAGTTCTTC CSVEDPAGQGSEQFF
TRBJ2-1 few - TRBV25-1 TGTGCCAGCCATTCCCGGACAGACAATGAGCAGTTCTTC CASHSRTDNEQFF
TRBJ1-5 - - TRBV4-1 TGCGCCAGCAGCCAAGATCGACAGAGCGGGGGAAAGGAGCCCCAGCATTTT CASSQDRQSGGKEPQHF
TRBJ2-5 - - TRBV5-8 TGTGCCAGCAGCTTGAGGCCAGGGTCCCAAGAGACCCAGTACTTC CASSLRPGSQETQYF
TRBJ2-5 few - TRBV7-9 TGTGCCAGCAGCTCCGCAGTATCAACAGGGGAGACCCAGTACTTC CASSSAVSTGETQYF
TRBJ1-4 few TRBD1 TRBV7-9 TGTGCCAGCAGTAAGCCCCGACAGGGGAGAGAAAAACTGTTTTTT CASSKPRQGREKLFF
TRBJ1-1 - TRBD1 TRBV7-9 TGTGCCAGCAGCCCCCGGGACAGACGATTTGAAGCTTTCTTT CASSPRDRRFEAFF
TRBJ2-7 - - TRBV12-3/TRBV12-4 TGTGCCAGCAGTCCCGCTTACAGGGCGCCCTACGAGCAGTACTTC CASSPAYRAPYEQYF